The rows below give T cell receptor beta chains drawn from one sample of a study of patients and donors after allogeneic stem cell transplantation. TCRdb ran MiXCR on the RT-PCR reads and lists one entry per CDR3 protein. The sample has about a million distinct CDR3 sequences; about a sixth are singletons. The sequenced sample was blood, either unsorted or a sorted T cell fraction (not recorded which). These TCRs come from a human donor who was either an allogeneic HSCT recipient or a stem cell or donor lymphocyte infusion donor (not recorded which). It is not recorded whose cells these are; they may come from a transplant donor. CDR3s include the opening cysteine and the closing phenylalanine or tryptophan. A D gene is named only where the DNA matches it firmly. The size entry is marked missing in some rows and otherwise reads once, few, many or a size class.

d_call: TRBD2; v_call: TRBV10-3; clone_size: few; j_call: TRBJ2-3; cdr3_nt: TGTGCCATCAGCCAACTAGCGGGAGCGTCTACAGATACGCAGTATTTT; cdr3_aa: CAISQLAGASTDTQYF
d_call: .; v_call: TRBV30; clone_size: once; j_call: TRBJ2-7; cdr3_nt: TGTGCCTGGAGTGCGGACCGAAGCTCCTACGAGCAGTACTTC; cdr3_aa: CAWSADRSSYEQYF
d_call: TRBD2; v_call: TRBV29-1; clone_size: .; j_call: TRBJ2-1; cdr3_nt: TGCAGCGTTGAAGCAGCGGGAGGCCATGAGCAGTTCTTC; cdr3_aa: CSVEAAGGHEQFF
d_call: TRBD2; v_call: TRBV12-3/TRBV12-4; clone_size: .; j_call: TRBJ2-3; cdr3_nt: TGTGCCAGCAGTTTAGATGGTAGCGGGGGATCAGATACGCAGTATTTT; cdr3_aa: CASSLDGSGGSDTQYF
d_call: .; v_call: TRBV6-2/TRBV6-3; clone_size: .; j_call: TRBJ2-2; cdr3_nt: TGTGCCAGCAGTTACTCGGCATCAACCGGGGAGCTGTTTTTT; cdr3_aa: CASSYSASTGELFF
d_call: .; v_call: TRBV10-3; clone_size: .; j_call: TRBJ2-6; cdr3_nt: TGTGCCATCACTTACAGGGTATCTTCTGGGGCCAACGTCCTGACTTTC; cdr3_aa: CAITYRVSSGANVLTF
d_call: .; v_call: TRBV24-1; clone_size: many; j_call: TRBJ2-1; cdr3_nt: TGTGCCACCAGTGATTTGTCCCCAGGGGAGCGCAATGAGCAGTTCTTC; cdr3_aa: CATSDLSPGERNEQFF
d_call: .; v_call: TRBV7-2; clone_size: few; j_call: TRBJ1-1; cdr3_nt: TGTGCCAGCAGCTTAGCAGGGACAAAAATGAACACTGAAGCTTTCTTT; cdr3_aa: CASSLAGTKMNTEAFF
d_call: TRBD2; v_call: TRBV20-1; clone_size: .; j_call: TRBJ2-1; cdr3_nt: TGCAGTGCTAGAAAGGCGGGAGGTGTTTACAATGAGCAGTTCTTC; cdr3_aa: CSARKAGGVYNEQFF
d_call: .; v_call: TRBV7-9; clone_size: .; j_call: TRBJ1-1; cdr3_nt: TGTGCCAGCAGCTCCGTCGAGGCAGGGGTGGGCACTGAAGCTTTCTTT; cdr3_aa: CASSSVEAGVGTEAFF
d_call: TRBD2; v_call: TRBV12-3/TRBV12-4; clone_size: few; j_call: TRBJ2-1; cdr3_nt: TGTGCCAGCAGGCTAGCGGGAGGACTTCTCCCTTACAATGAGCAGTTCTTC; cdr3_aa: CASRLAGGLLPYNEQFF
d_call: TRBD1; v_call: TRBV6-9; clone_size: .; j_call: TRBJ2-7; cdr3_nt: TGTGCCCCTCCTAGAGGGACAGGGACCTACGAGCAGTACTTC; cdr3_aa: CAPPRGTGTYEQYF
d_call: .; v_call: TRBV5-1; clone_size: .; j_call: TRBJ2-7; cdr3_nt: TGCGCCAGCAGTTTGGGGCAGTTGGCCTACGAGCAGTACTTC; cdr3_aa: CASSLGQLAYEQYF
d_call: .; v_call: TRBV7-2; clone_size: .; j_call: TRBJ2-5; cdr3_nt: TGTGCCAGCAGCCCCCCCGAGAGAGGGCAAGAGACCCAGTACTTC; cdr3_aa: CASSPPERGQETQYF
d_call: .; v_call: TRBV3-1; clone_size: few; j_call: TRBJ2-2; cdr3_nt: TGTGCCAGCAGCCAACGCCCGAGGGGGAGCAACACCGGGGAGCTGTTTTTT; cdr3_aa: CASSQRPRGSNTGELFF
d_call: TRBD1; v_call: TRBV6-2/TRBV6-3; clone_size: .; j_call: TRBJ2-1; cdr3_nt: TGTGCCAGCAGAAAAACCGGGACAGGGGCCTACAATGAGCAGTTCTTC; cdr3_aa: CASRKTGTGAYNEQFF
d_call: .; v_call: TRBV5-1; clone_size: .; j_call: TRBJ2-7; cdr3_nt: TGCGCCAGCAGTGAGGCTAATGGCATCGAGCAGTACTTC; cdr3_aa: CASSEANGIEQYF
d_call: .; v_call: TRBV18; clone_size: .; j_call: TRBJ2-3; cdr3_nt: TGTGCCAGCTCACCGAGTCAGGTGGATACGCAGTATTTT; cdr3_aa: CASSPSQVDTQYF
d_call: .; v_call: TRBV12-3/TRBV12-4; clone_size: many; j_call: TRBJ1-5; cdr3_nt: TGTGCCAGCACCAAAGATGGTGGGGTGAGCAATCAGCCCCAGCATTTT; cdr3_aa: CASTKDGGVSNQPQHF
d_call: .; v_call: TRBV12-3/TRBV12-4; clone_size: .; j_call: TRBJ2-3; cdr3_nt: TGTGCCAGCAGTTTCGGGCGGGGACGGACAGATACGCAGTATTTT; cdr3_aa: CASSFGRGRTDTQYF
d_call: TRBD2; v_call: TRBV5-1; clone_size: .; j_call: TRBJ2-7; cdr3_nt: TGCGCCAGCATGGGGGGGAGTATCTACGAGCAGTACTTC; cdr3_aa: CASMGGSIYEQYF
d_call: .; v_call: TRBV12-1; clone_size: .; j_call: TRBJ2-3; cdr3_nt: TGTGCCAGCAGCTTACACCTCACAGATACGCAGTATTTT; cdr3_aa: CASSLHLTDTQYF
d_call: .; v_call: TRBV5-1; clone_size: many; j_call: TRBJ2-2; cdr3_nt: TGTGCCAGCAGTTTCGGTCGGTCGAACACCGGGGAGCTGTTTTTT; cdr3_aa: CASSFGRSNTGELFF
d_call: .; v_call: TRBV9; clone_size: .; j_call: TRBJ2-2; cdr3_nt: TGTGCCAGCAGCGCCGACGGGAACACCGGGGAGCTGTTTTTT; cdr3_aa: CASSADGNTGELFF
d_call: .; v_call: TRBV6-5; clone_size: few; j_call: TRBJ1-6; cdr3_nt: TGTGCCAGCAGTTACTCGACCGGGGGAAATTCCTATAATTCACCCTTCCACTTT; cdr3_aa: CASSYSTGGNSYNSPFHF
d_call: .; v_call: TRBV5-1; clone_size: .; j_call: TRBJ1-2; cdr3_nt: TGCGCCAGCAGCTTACGACCGGGGTCCCGTGGCTACACCTTC; cdr3_aa: CASSLRPGSRGYTF
d_call: TRBD1; v_call: TRBV7-9; clone_size: .; j_call: TRBJ2-1; cdr3_nt: TGTGCCAGCAGCTTACCAGCGTTGGGACAGGGCTACAATGAGCAGTTCTTC; cdr3_aa: CASSLPALGQGYNEQFF
d_call: .; v_call: TRBV7-9; clone_size: .; j_call: TRBJ1-2; cdr3_nt: TGTGCCAGCAGCTTAGACCAAAGGTCCTATGGCTACACCTTC; cdr3_aa: CASSLDQRSYGYTF
d_call: TRBD1; v_call: TRBV5-6; clone_size: .; j_call: TRBJ2-2; cdr3_nt: TGTGCCAGCAGCTTTTCCGGGACAGGGGTCGGGGAGCTGTTTTTT; cdr3_aa: CASSFSGTGVGELFF
d_call: .; v_call: TRBV28; clone_size: .; j_call: TRBJ1-5; cdr3_nt: TGTGCCAGCAGTTGGCAGCCCCAGCATTTT; cdr3_aa: CASSWQPQHF
d_call: .; v_call: TRBV5-1; clone_size: few; j_call: TRBJ1-2; cdr3_nt: TGCGCCAGCAGCTTGGCGGCAGTTTACTACGGCTACACCTTC; cdr3_aa: CASSLAAVYYGYTF
d_call: .; v_call: TRBV5-5; clone_size: .; j_call: TRBJ1-1; cdr3_nt: TGTGCCAGCAGCCACTCGGGGGGGCGGACTGAAGCTTTCTTT; cdr3_aa: CASSHSGGRTEAFF
d_call: .; v_call: TRBV29-1; clone_size: .; j_call: TRBJ2-7; cdr3_nt: TGCAGCGTTGAATCCGCGGTCTCCTACGAGCAGTACTTC; cdr3_aa: CSVESAVSYEQYF
d_call: TRBD2; v_call: TRBV27; clone_size: .; j_call: TRBJ2-1; cdr3_nt: TGTGCCAGCAGTCTCCAGCGGGATTACTACAATGAGCAGTTCTTC; cdr3_aa: CASSLQRDYYNEQFF
d_call: .; v_call: TRBV4-2; clone_size: .; j_call: TRBJ2-1; cdr3_nt: TGTGCCAGCAGCCGTGCGAGCGGATCCTACAATGAGCAGTTCTTC; cdr3_aa: CASSRASGSYNEQFF
d_call: .; v_call: TRBV5-1; clone_size: .; j_call: TRBJ2-7; cdr3_nt: TGCGCCAGCAGCTTGCCTGGGACGGACTACGAGCAGTACTTC; cdr3_aa: CASSLPGTDYEQYF
d_call: .; v_call: TRBV7-3; clone_size: few; j_call: TRBJ2-3; cdr3_nt: TGTGCCAGCAGCTTAGACTCTCGGGGTGATACGCAGTATTTT; cdr3_aa: CASSLDSRGDTQYF
d_call: .; v_call: TRBV20-1; clone_size: .; j_call: TRBJ1-6; cdr3_nt: TGCAGTGCTAGAGCTAACGTCTTCGGTGGCAGAAATTCACCCCTCCACTTT; cdr3_aa: CSARANVFGGRNSPLHF
d_call: TRBD1; v_call: TRBV7-2; clone_size: few; j_call: TRBJ1-3; cdr3_nt: TGTGCCAGCACCCCACCGGGACAGGGAGGTTACACCATATATTTT; cdr3_aa: CASTPPGQGGYTIYF
d_call: .; v_call: TRBV11-1; clone_size: .; j_call: TRBJ1-1; cdr3_nt: TGTGCCAGCAGCTTAGCAGGGTATGGTGAAGCTTTCTTT; cdr3_aa: CASSLAGYGEAFF
d_call: .; v_call: TRBV11-3; clone_size: .; j_call: TRBJ2-1; cdr3_nt: TGTGCCAGCAGCTTAGGAACCTGGGGTTACCTAGACAATGAGCAGTTCTTC; cdr3_aa: CASSLGTWGYLDNEQFF
d_call: TRBD1; v_call: TRBV24-1; clone_size: .; j_call: TRBJ1-4; cdr3_nt: TGTGCCACCAGTGATCCGACAGGGGGAAGTAATGAAAAACTGTTTTTT; cdr3_aa: CATSDPTGGSNEKLFF
d_call: .; v_call: TRBV6-5; clone_size: few; j_call: TRBJ2-7; cdr3_nt: TGTGCCAGCAGTTACCTGGCGCCCTATACCTACGAGCAGTACTTC; cdr3_aa: CASSYLAPYTYEQYF
d_call: .; v_call: TRBV21-1; clone_size: .; j_call: TRBJ2-2; cdr3_nt: TGTGCCAGCAGCTCACCAGGGAGGGAGTGCACCGGGGAGCTGTTTTTT; cdr3_aa: CASSSPGRECTGELFF
d_call: TRBD1; v_call: TRBV11-1; clone_size: .; j_call: TRBJ2-7; cdr3_nt: TGTGCCAGCAGTTCTGTGGGACAGAGCTCTGACGACGGCTACGAGCAGTACTTC; cdr3_aa: CASSSVGQSSDDGYEQYF
d_call: TRBD1; v_call: TRBV5-1; clone_size: .; j_call: TRBJ1-4; cdr3_nt: TGCGCCAGCAGCAGACAGGGATCAGTTAGAGCTAATGAAAAACTGTTTTTT; cdr3_aa: CASSRQGSVRANEKLFF
d_call: .; v_call: TRBV7-2; clone_size: .; j_call: TRBJ2-2; cdr3_nt: TGTGCCAGCAGGCTAAACAGGGTCACAACCGCGAAGCTGTTTTTT; cdr3_aa: CASRLNRVTTAKLFF
d_call: .; v_call: TRBV29-1; clone_size: .; j_call: TRBJ1-5; cdr3_nt: TGCAGCGTTGCGGAGCGTGGGGCAGGCAATCAGCCCCAGCATTTT; cdr3_aa: CSVAERGAGNQPQHF
d_call: .; v_call: TRBV7-3; clone_size: few; j_call: TRBJ2-1; cdr3_nt: TGTGCCAGCAGCTTAACGGGTTCTGCAGGGGGGTACAATGAGCAGTTCTTC; cdr3_aa: CASSLTGSAGGYNEQFF
d_call: .; v_call: TRBV7-2; clone_size: few; j_call: TRBJ2-1; cdr3_nt: TGTGCCAGCAGCTTATTGGCAGGGCGTTACAATGAGCAGTTCTTC; cdr3_aa: CASSLLAGRYNEQFF